This is a list of T cell receptor beta chains from one sample in a study of blood T cell repertoires in COVID-19. Sequencing was performed with immunoSEQ multiplex PCR; in TCRdb, only in-frame clones are kept and a portion is missing. The sample records hundreds of thousands of clones, approximately 83% being singletons. The sequenced sample consisted of PBMCs or T cells enriched from blood (not recorded which). These receptors all come from a middle-aged woman who had been exposed to COVID-19. CDR3s include the opening cysteine and the closing phenylalanine or tryptophan. A D gene is named only where the DNA matches it firmly. Rows may omit the clone size; those that give it use once, few, many or a size class.

len	d_gene	abundance	v_gene	j_gene	CDR3nt	CDR3aa
15	TRBD2	-	TRBV9	TRBJ2-7	TGTGCCAGCAGCAGGACTAGTCTGGAAACCGACGAGCAGTACTTC	CASSRTSLETDEQYF
12	-	-	TRBV12-3/TRBV12-4	TRBJ1-2	TGTGCCAGCACACGGGGGGGCTTTGGCTACACCTTC	CASTRGGFGYTF
15	-	few	TRBV4-3	TRBJ2-6	TGCGCCAGCAAAAGACTAGGGTCTGGGGCCAACGTCCTGACTTTC	CASKRLGSGANVLTF
16	TRBD2	once	TRBV7-9	TRBJ2-7	TGTGCCAGCAGCTCCGCCCCTGGGACTAGCCCCTACGAGCAGTACTTC	CASSSAPGTSPYEQYF
14	TRBD1	-	TRBV7-2	TRBJ2-5	TGTGCCAGCAGCTCACACAGGGGTCAAGAGACCCAGTACTTC	CASSSHRGQETQYF
14	TRBD1	-	TRBV28	TRBJ1-2	TGTGCCACCTCAAAAACAGGGGGCAACTATGGCTACACCTTC	CATSKTGGNYGYTF
15	TRBD1	-	TRBV9	TRBJ2-7	TGTGCCAGCAGCGTAGGTGGACAGGGGTTCAACGAGCAGTACTTC	CASSVGGQGFNEQYF
11	-	once	TRBV7-2	TRBJ2-1	TGTGCCAGCAGCCCCGGTCGGGAGCAGTTCTTC	CASSPGREQFF
13	-	-	TRBV7-9	TRBJ1-1	TGTGCCAGCAGCTTATCAGTGAACACTGAAGCTTTCTTT	CASSLSVNTEAFF
16	-	-	TRBV18	TRBJ2-3	TGTGCCAGCTCCCCCGGACAGCCGAGTAGCACAGATACGCAGTATTTT	CASSPGQPSSTDTQYF
16	TRBD1	few	TRBV5-1	TRBJ1-5	TGCGCCAGCAGCTTGGGGGACAGGGAGAGCAATCAGCCCCAGCATTTT	CASSLGDRESNQPQHF
14	TRBD1	-	TRBV5-1	TRBJ1-6	TGCGCCAGCAGCGTGACAGGGATCAATTCACCCCTCCACTTT	CASSVTGINSPLHF
15	-	-	TRBV10-3	TRBJ1-4	TGTGCCATCAGTGAGGCTAGGGGAAATTGGGAAAAACTGTTTTTT	CAISEARGNWEKLFF
14	TRBD1	many	TRBV2	TRBJ1-5	TGTGCCAGCAGCGACAGGGTTTCGGGTCAGCCCCAGCATTTT	CASSDRVSGQPQHF
15	TRBD1	-	TRBV20-1	TRBJ2-7	TGCAGTGCTAGTTACAGGGGTCTTAGCTCCTACGAGCAGTACTTC	CSASYRGLSSYEQYF
11	-	once	TRBV24-1	TRBJ2-4	TGTGCCACCAGTGATCTAAACATTCAGTACTTC	CATSDLNIQYF
13	-	-	TRBV4-2	TRBJ1-2	TGTGCCAGCAGCCAAGATGGCAGCTATGGCTACACCTTC	CASSQDGSYGYTF
15	TRBD1	few	TRBV19	TRBJ1-1	TGTGCCAGTACCAGAGGGGACAGCGATATCACTGAAGCTTTCTTT	CASTRGDSDITEAFF
15	-	-	TRBV4-1	TRBJ1-1	TGCGCCAGCAGCCAAGAATCAGGGGCCCCTCTTGAAGCTTTCTTT	CASSQESGAPLEAFF
14	-	-	TRBV2	TRBJ2-3	TGTGCCAGCAGGGCGGGGGCCGGGGGAGATACGCAGTATTTT	CASRAGAGGDTQYF
15	-	-	TRBV10-3	TRBJ1-4	TGTGCCATCAGTGAGCAGACCGGGGGAGATGAAAAACTGTTTTTT	CAISEQTGGDEKLFF
14	-	-	TRBV10-1	TRBJ1-4	TGCGCCAGCAGCCTAAAACCCAGGGCTGAAAAACTGTTTTTT	CASSLKPRAEKLFF
15	-	-	TRBV5-1	TRBJ2-2	TGCGCCAGCAGCTTCCAACAGGGTAACACCGGGGAGCTGTTTTTT	CASSFQQGNTGELFF
15	-	-	TRBV7-3	TRBJ2-3	TGTGCCAGCAGCTTAACCGGGGGGCCGGGAGATACGCAGTATTTT	CASSLTGGPGDTQYF
15	-	-	TRBV7-3	TRBJ2-4	TGTGCCAGCAGCCCCTCTCGTGCGGGGGCTAACATTCAGTACTTC	CASSPSRAGANIQYF
15	-	-	TRBV27	TRBJ1-6	TGTGCCAGCAGTTTATCCGGGAAAACCTATTCACCCCTCCACTTT	CASSLSGKTYSPLHF
13	-	-	TRBV3-1/TRBV3-2	TRBJ2-2	TGTGCCAGCAGTGGTAGGAACACCGGGGAGCTGTTTTTT	CASSGRNTGELFF
13	-	-	TRBV25-1	TRBJ1-2	TGTGCCAGCAGTGTTTTCGGGACACCTGGCTACACCTTC	CASSVFGTPGYTF
21	-	-	TRBV19	TRBJ2-3	TGTGCCAGTAGTACCCCGCGTGCTAGCGGACTCCAACCGGGGGCCTTGGATACGCAGTATTTT	CASSTPRASGLQPGALDTQYF
13	-	-	TRBV12-5	TRBJ1-6	TGTGCTAGTGGCCTGGAGGCCCATTCACCCCTCCACTTT	CASGLEAHSPLHF
13	-	-	TRBV29-1	TRBJ1-1	TGCAGCGTTGGTTCCCGATTCGGGACTGAAGCTTTCTTT	CSVGSRFGTEAFF
13	TRBD1	-	TRBV4-3	TRBJ1-1	TGCGCCAGCAGCTTTACAGGGGACGTTGAAGCTTTCTTT	CASSFTGDVEAFF
15	TRBD1	-	TRBV18	TRBJ2-7	TGTGCCAGCTCAGAGGGGGCTTCAAGCTCCTACGAGCAGTACTTC	CASSEGASSSYEQYF
13	-	-	TRBV12-5	TRBJ1-1	TGTGCTAGTGCCTCTGGCATGAACACTGAAGCTTTCTTT	CASASGMNTEAFF
18	TRBD1	-	TRBV2	TRBJ2-1	TGTGCCAGCAGTGGTCGTCCCGGGACAGGGACGTCCGGCCATGAGCAGTTCTTC	CASSGRPGTGTSGHEQFF
13	-	many	TRBV3-1/TRBV3-2	TRBJ2-1	TGTGCCAGCAGCCACACGGGAGTCAATGAGCAGTTCTTC	CASSHTGVNEQFF
17	-	-	TRBV10-1	TRBJ1-3	TGCGCCAGCAGTGAAGGAGTCAGCGAGAGCTCTGGAAACACCATATATTTT	CASSEGVSESSGNTIYF
14	TRBD2	few	TRBV9	TRBJ2-7	TGTGCCAGCAGCGTAGGGGGAGGGTTCCGCGAGCAGTACTTC	CASSVGGGFREQYF
15	-	-	TRBV7-5	TRBJ2-7	TGTGCCAGAAGCTCCTGGTTCGCCAGGGTGCGAGAGCAGTACTTC	CARSSWFARVREQYF
17	-	-	TRBV7-2	TRBJ1-3	TGTGCCAGCAGCTTGGGGGCAGCCTATGACTCTGGAAACACCATATATTTT	CASSLGAAYDSGNTIYF
13	TRBD1	-	TRBV30	TRBJ1-4	TGTGCCTGGCAACAGGGGTTTGGAGAAAAACTGTTTTTT	CAWQQGFGEKLFF
11	-	-	TRBV2	TRBJ2-1	TGTGCCAGCAGGTCGCGCAATGAGCAGTTCTTC	CASRSRNEQFF
12	-	many	TRBV12-3/TRBV12-4	TRBJ1-2	TGTGCCAGCAGGACGACAAGCCGGGGCTACACCTTC	CASRTTSRGYTF
16	-	-	TRBV19	TRBJ1-1	TGTGCCAGTAGTTCTGGCAGTCGGCAGGGTGGCACTGAAGCTTTCTTT	CASSSGSRQGGTEAFF
16	-	-	TRBV18	TRBJ1-5	TGTGCCAGCTCACCAGGGGCAGGTTATAGCAATCAGCCCCAGCATTTT	CASSPGAGYSNQPQHF
12	-	-	TRBV12-3/TRBV12-4	TRBJ2-5	TGTGCCAGCAGTACGGGTGCCGAGACCCAGTACTTC	CASSTGAETQYF
12	TRBD2	-	TRBV20-1	TRBJ2-1	TGCAGTGCTAGTCCTAGCGGAGGTGAGCAGTTCTTC	CSASPSGGEQFF
15	-	-	TRBV19	TRBJ1-4	TGTGCCAGTAGTATAGGGGCCAGGGTCGGTGAAAAACTGTTTTTT	CASSIGARVGEKLFF
13	TRBD2	-	TRBV3-1/TRBV3-2	TRBJ2-7	TGTGCTACAGCGGGGCAGGAATTCTACGAGCAGTACTTC	CATAGQEFYEQYF
13	-	once	TRBV9	TRBJ2-2	TGTGCCAGCACCCTCAGGGGTGCCGGGGAGCTGTTTTTT	CASTLRGAGELFF